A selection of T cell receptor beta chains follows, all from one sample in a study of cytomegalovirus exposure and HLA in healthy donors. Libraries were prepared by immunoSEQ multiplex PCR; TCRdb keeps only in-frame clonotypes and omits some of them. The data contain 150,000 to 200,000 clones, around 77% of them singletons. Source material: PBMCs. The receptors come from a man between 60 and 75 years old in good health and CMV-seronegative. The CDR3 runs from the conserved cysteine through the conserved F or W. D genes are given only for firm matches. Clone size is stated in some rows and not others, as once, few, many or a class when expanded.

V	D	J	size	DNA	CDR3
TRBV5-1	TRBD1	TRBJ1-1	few	TGCGCCAGCAGCTTGGCAGGGACAGTGAACACTGAAGCTTTCTTT	CASSLAGTVNTEAFF
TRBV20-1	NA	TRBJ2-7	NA	TGCAGTGCCAGGCCAGCCCCAGAGCAGTACTTC	CSARPAPEQYF
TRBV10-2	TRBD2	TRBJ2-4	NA	TGCGCCAGCAGTGAGTCTTTTCTAGCGGGGGCTAAAAACATTCAGTACTTC	CASSESFLAGAKNIQYF
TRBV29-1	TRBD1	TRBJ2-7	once	TGCAGCGTGGGGACAGGGCCCGAGCAGTACTTC	CSVGTGPEQYF
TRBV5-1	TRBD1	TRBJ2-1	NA	TGCGCCAGCAGCTCATCCGGGACAGGGGGAGACAATGAGCAGTTCTTC	CASSSSGTGGDNEQFF
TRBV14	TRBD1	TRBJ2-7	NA	TGTGCCAGCAGCCAGGGCCCCGGGACAGGGACCTACGAGCAGTACTTC	CASSQGPGTGTYEQYF
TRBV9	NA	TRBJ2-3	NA	TGTGCCAGCAGCGTAGGCACGGGCGGGTTTTCTAGCACAGATACGCAGTATTTT	CASSVGTGGFSSTDTQYF
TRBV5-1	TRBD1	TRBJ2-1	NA	TGCGCCAGCAACCTCCAACAGGGGATAGGAGGCAATGAGCAGTTCTTC	CASNLQQGIGGNEQFF
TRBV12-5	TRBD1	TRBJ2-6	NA	TGTGCTAGTGGTTTGGGTATCCCGGGGACAGGTCCGGGTGGGGCCAACGTCCTGACTTTC	CASGLGIPGTGPGGANVLTF
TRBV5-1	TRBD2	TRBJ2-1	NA	TGCGCCAGCAGCTTCGAGCGGGGGGGCATCTACAATGAGCAGTTCTTC	CASSFERGGIYNEQFF
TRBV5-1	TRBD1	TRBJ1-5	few	TGCGCCAGCAGCCTGGGACAGGGCTACAATCAGCCCCAGCATTTT	CASSLGQGYNQPQHF
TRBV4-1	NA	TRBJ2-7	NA	TGCGCCAGCAGCCAAGCTCAGGGGTACGAGCAGTACTTC	CASSQAQGYEQYF
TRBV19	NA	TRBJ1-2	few	TGTGCCAGTAGTATAGCGGCGGGAAACTATGGCTACCCCTTC	CASSIAAGNYGYPF
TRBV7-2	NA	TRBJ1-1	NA	TGTGCCAGCAGTCCAAACGGACTTGGAGCTTTCTTT	CASSPNGLGAFF
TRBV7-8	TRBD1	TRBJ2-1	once	TGTGCCAGCAGCTCCGGGACAGGGGAGTTCTTC	CASSSGTGEFF
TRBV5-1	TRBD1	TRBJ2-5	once	TGCGCCTGTGGGACAGGGGACGGGGAGACCCAGTACTTC	CACGTGDGETQYF
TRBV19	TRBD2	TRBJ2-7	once	TGTGCCAGTAGTATGTTGCTAGCGGGGCCCTACGAGCAGTACTTC	CASSMLLAGPYEQYF
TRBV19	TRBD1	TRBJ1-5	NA	TGTGCCAGTGCCACACCTCGGGACAGAAGTAGCAATCAGCCCCAGCATTTT	CASATPRDRSSNQPQHF
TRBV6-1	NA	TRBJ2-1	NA	TGTGCCAGCACCCTATGGGGCAGGGGTTCGAATGAGCAGTTCTTC	CASTLWGRGSNEQFF
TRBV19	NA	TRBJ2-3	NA	TGTGCGACAATGGGGGGATCGGCAGATACGCAGTATTTT	CATMGGSADTQYF
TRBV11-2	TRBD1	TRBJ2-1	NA	TGTGCCAGCAGCTTAACTTTGGGACAGGGTCTCAATGAGCAGTTCTTC	CASSLTLGQGLNEQFF
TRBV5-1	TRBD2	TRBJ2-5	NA	TGCGCCAGCAGCTTGCAGACTAGCGGTACCCAAGAGACCCAGTACTTC	CASSLQTSGTQETQYF
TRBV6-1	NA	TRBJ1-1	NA	TGTGCCAGCAGTGAAGCCTTGACTGAAGCTTTCTTT	CASSEALTEAFF
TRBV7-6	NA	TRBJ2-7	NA	TGTGCCAGCAGCTACCCCGGGGAAGCCCCCTACGAGCAGTACTTC	CASSYPGEAPYEQYF
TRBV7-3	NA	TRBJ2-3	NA	TGTGCCAGCAGCTTAACGACAGCCACTAGCACAGATACGCAGTATTTT	CASSLTTATSTDTQYF
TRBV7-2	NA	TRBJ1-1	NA	TGTGCCAGCAGCTCCGACACACAGGGCCCTGAAGCTTTCTTT	CASSSDTQGPEAFF
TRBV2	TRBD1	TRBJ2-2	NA	TGTGCCAGCCTTGGGGCCGGGACAGAAATAACCGGGGAGCTGTTTTTT	CASLGAGTEITGELFF
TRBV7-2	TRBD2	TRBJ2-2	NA	TGTGCCAGCAGCTTAATGAGTAGCGGGAGTGGGGGCGGGGAGCTGTTTTTT	CASSLMSSGSGGGELFF
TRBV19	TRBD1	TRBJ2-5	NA	TGTGCCAGTAGTAACGGCAGGGGGGAGACCCAGTACTTC	CASSNGRGETQYF
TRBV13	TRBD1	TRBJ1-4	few	TGTGCCAGCAGCCGGACAGGCACAACTAATGAAAAACTGTTTTTT	CASSRTGTTNEKLFF
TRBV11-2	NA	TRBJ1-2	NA	TGTGCCAGCAGCTTAGGGGCGAGTAACTATGGCTACACCTTC	CASSLGASNYGYTF
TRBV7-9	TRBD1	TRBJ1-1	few	TGTGCCAGCAGCGGGCGACAGGGGGCGAACACTGAAGCTTTCTTT	CASSGRQGANTEAFF
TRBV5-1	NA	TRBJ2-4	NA	TGCGCCAGCAGCTCCAGGGGGGCCCAAAACATTCAGTACTTC	CASSSRGAQNIQYF
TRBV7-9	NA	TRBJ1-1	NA	TGTGCCAGCAGCGAATCTGTTACGGGGAACACTGAAGCTTTCTTT	CASSESVTGNTEAFF
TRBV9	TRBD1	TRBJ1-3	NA	TGTGCCAGCAGCGTAGTTCAGGGGGCTGGAAACACCATATATTTT	CASSVVQGAGNTIYF
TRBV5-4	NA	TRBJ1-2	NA	TGTGCCAGCAGCTTGGCCGGGAACAGGGCGAACTATGGCTACACCTTC	CASSLAGNRANYGYTF
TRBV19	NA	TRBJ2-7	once	TGTGCCAGCCGGTCATTTGGCGAGCAGTACTTC	CASRSFGEQYF
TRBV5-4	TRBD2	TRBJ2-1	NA	TGTGCCAGCAACCCTAGCGGGAGGGCCGTCTACAATGAGCAGTTCTTC	CASNPSGRAVYNEQFF
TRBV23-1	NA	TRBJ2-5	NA	TGCGCCAGCAGTCTGTCGGGGGACTGGGTCGGAGAGACCCAGTACTTC	CASSLSGDWVGETQYF
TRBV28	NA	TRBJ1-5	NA	TGTGCCAGCAGGTACGGGGAACAAAATCAGCCCCAGCATTTT	CASRYGEQNQPQHF
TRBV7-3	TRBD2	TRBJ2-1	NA	TGTGCCAGCAGCTCCCTAGCGGGAGGCTGGAATGAGCAGTTCTTC	CASSSLAGGWNEQFF
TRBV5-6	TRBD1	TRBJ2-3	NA	TGTGCCAGCAGCTTGGACAGGGGGGATACGCAGTATTTT	CASSLDRGDTQYF
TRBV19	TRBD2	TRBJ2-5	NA	TGTGCCAGTAGCCGTGAGGGGCGGGGGGCCTCGGAGACCCAGTACTTC	CASSREGRGASETQYF
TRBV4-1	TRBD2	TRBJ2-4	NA	TGCGCCAGCAGCCCGGGGGGGACCAAAAACATTCAGTACTTC	CASSPGGTKNIQYF
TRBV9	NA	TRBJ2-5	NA	TGTGCCAGCAGCTCTTGGGGCGGACAAGAGACCCAGTACTTC	CASSSWGGQETQYF
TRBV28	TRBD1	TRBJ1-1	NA	TGTGCCAGCAAGGGGGCTACTACTCTTGAAGCTTTCTTT	CASKGATTLEAFF
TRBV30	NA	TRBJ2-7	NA	TGTGCCTGGAGTCATTCTCGGGAGCAGTACTTC	CAWSHSREQYF
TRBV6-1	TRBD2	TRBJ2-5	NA	TGTGCCAGCAGTGAGCCCCTGGGACTAGCGGGGCAAGAGACCCAGTACTTC	CASSEPLGLAGQETQYF
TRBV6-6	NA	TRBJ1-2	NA	TGTGCCAGCAGTTACTCGATAGGGGAGGGCGGCTACACCTTC	CASSYSIGEGGYTF
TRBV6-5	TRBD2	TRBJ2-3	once	TGTGCCAGCAGTGGAGCGGGAGGCACAGATACGCAGTATTTT	CASSGAGGTDTQYF